This T cell receptor beta chain was found in a study of shared clonotypes between healthy human individuals. Turning to the study itself: Each donor's CD4 naive and CD4 memory cells filled three plates apiece, CD8 naive two, and CD8 memory one. Findings of the study overall: Clonotypes shared by all four sorted-subset donors had higher generation probabilities than non-shared clonotypes.

A remark on this clone: Its specificity is not known.

It was around 220 ng DNA, about 30,000 T cell genomes, that sorted-subset replicate PCRs used. Repertoires were generated with immunoSEQ multiplex PCR, while TCRdb's copy carries only in-frame clones and drops some. The data show roughly 2.6 million clones, over 85% seen once. V was trimmed by 3 bases and J by 1 base, leaving 12 bases between them. Per germline, CDR1 SGHRS and CDR2 YFSETQ. This CDR3 has 15 residues. V usage is TRBV5-1 and J usage is TRBJ2-3; D is tentatively TRBD1 or TRBD2 (5 bases each). The specimen was naive CD4+ T cells sorted from blood. Subset here: CD45RA+ positively selected. This sequence originates from a man aged 18 to 29 in good health. The CDR3 loop reads CASSSTVGGTDTQYF. Here the CDR3 DNA reads TGCGCCAGCAGCTCGACGGTGGGGGGCACAGATACGCAGTATTTT.